This T cell receptor beta chain was identified in a study of CD8+CD57+ T cells in acquired aplastic anemia. General study findings and limits: Patients shared around 31 CD8+ CDR3 sequences with controls.

Sequencing involved patients with CD8+CD57+ cell expansion previously shown by flow cytometry. There was no therapy given to any patient before the blood sampling took place. V shed 0 bases and J shed 6 bases, with 9 bases lying between them. Germline-derived CDR1 and CDR2 are MGHDK and SYGVNS. This CDR3 is 13 amino acids long. This clonotype was found a few times. Its cognate antigen is unknown. Genomic DNA, the template, was used for profiling of the TCR beta VDJ and CDR3. TCRdb independently ran MiXCR on the reads; one entry per CDR3 protein. The sample carries around 200,000 distinct CDR3 sequences, less than 60% recorded once.

The TCR originated in a human donor with aplastic anemia. The chain links TRBV25-1 to TRBJ2-7; D is undetermined. Sequencing was carried out using sorted CD4+, CD8+, or CD8+CD57+ T cells (not recorded which) from PBMCs. The CDR3 spells CASSEYAGSEQYF. As DNA, the CDR3 is TGTGCCAGCAGTGAATACGCCGGGTCCGAGCAGTACTTC.